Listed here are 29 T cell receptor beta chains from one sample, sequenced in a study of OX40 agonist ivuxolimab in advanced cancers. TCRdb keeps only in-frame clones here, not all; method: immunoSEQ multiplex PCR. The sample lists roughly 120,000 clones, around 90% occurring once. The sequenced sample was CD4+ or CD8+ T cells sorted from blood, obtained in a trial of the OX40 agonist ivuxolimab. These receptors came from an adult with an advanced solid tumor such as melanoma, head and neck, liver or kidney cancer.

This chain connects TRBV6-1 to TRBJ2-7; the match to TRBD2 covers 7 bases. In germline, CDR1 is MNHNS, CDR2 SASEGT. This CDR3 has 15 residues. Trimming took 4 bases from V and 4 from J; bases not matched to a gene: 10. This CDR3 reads CASSGGSGNEYEQYF. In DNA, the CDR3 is TGTGCCAGCAGTGGGGGGAGCGGGAATGAATACGAGCAGTACTTC.

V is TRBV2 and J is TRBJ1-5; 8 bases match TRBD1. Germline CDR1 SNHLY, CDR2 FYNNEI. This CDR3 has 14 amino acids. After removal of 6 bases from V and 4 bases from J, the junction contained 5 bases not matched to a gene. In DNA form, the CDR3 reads TGTGCCAGCAGCCCGACAGGGGAAAATCAGCCCCAGCATTTT. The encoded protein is CASSPTGENQPQHF. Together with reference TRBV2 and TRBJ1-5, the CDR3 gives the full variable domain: EPEVTQTPSHQVTQMGQEVILRCVPISNHLYFYWYRQILGQKVEFLVSFYNNEISEKSEIFDDQFSVERPDGSNFTLKIRSTKLEDSAMYFCASSPTGENQPQHFGDGTRLSIL.

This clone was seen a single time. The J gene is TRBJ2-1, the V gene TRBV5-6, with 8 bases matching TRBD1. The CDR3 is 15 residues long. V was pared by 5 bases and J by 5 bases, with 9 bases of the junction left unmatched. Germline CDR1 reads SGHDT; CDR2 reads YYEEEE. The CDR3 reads CASSSGTGLNNEQFF. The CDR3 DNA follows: TGTGCCAGCAGTTCCGGGACAGGACTCAACAATGAGCAGTTCTTC.

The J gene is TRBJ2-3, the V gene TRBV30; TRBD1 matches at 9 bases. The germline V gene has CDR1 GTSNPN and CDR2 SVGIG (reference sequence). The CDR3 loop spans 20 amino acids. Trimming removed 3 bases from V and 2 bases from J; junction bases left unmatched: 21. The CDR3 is CAWRDGTGRYTVSHTDTQYF. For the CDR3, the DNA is TGTGCCTGGAGGGATGGGACAGGGCGATACACCGTCTCGCACACAGATACGCAGTATTTT.

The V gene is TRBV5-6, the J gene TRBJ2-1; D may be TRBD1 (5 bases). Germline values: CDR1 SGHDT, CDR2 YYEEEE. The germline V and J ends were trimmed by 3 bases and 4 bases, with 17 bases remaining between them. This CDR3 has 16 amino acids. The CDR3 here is CASSSRTKGLYNEQFF. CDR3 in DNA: TGTGCCAGCAGCTCGCGAACAAAGGGGTTATACAATGAGCAGTTCTTC.

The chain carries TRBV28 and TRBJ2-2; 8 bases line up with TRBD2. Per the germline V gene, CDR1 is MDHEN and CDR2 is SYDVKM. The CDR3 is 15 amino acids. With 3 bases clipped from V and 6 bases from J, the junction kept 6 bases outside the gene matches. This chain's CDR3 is CASSLGGRSPGELFF. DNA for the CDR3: TGTGCCAGCAGTTTGGGCGGGAGGAGTCCCGGGGAGCTGTTTTTT.

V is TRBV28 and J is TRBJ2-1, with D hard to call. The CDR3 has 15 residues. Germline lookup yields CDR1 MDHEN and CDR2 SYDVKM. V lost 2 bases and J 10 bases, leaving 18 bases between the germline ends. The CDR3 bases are TGTGCCAGCAGTTTAGTGACCCCGGGCCCTGGGGAGCAGTTCTTC. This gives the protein CASSLVTPGPGEQFF. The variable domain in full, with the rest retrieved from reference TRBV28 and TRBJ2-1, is DVKVTQSSRYLVKRTGEKVFLECVQDMDHENMFWYRQDPGLGLRLIYFSYDVKMKEKGDIPEGYSVSREKKERFSLILESASTNQTSMYLCASSLVTPGPGEQFFGPGTRLTVL.

The CDR3 region is CASSLFSFLAGYTF. CDR3 coding DNA: TGTGCCAGCAGTTTATTCTCCTTCCTGGCGGGCTACACCTTC. The chain carries TRBV28 and TRBJ1-2; no clear D gene. Trimming removed 1 base from V and 8 bases from J, with 14 bases in between. Per the germline V gene, CDR1 is MDHEN and CDR2 is SYDVKM. The CDR3 is made up of 14 amino acids.

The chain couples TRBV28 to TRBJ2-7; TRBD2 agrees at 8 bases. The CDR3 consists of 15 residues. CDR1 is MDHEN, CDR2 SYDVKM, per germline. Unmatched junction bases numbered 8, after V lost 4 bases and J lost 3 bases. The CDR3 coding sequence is TGTGCCAGCAGTTCACTAGCGGTTAGCCTCTACGAGCAGTACTTC. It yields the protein CASSSLAVSLYEQYF.

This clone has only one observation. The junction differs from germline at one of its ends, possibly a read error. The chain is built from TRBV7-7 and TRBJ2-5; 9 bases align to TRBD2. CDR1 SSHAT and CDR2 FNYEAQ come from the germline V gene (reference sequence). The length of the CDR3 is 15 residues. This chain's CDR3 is CASSLGELAGETQYF. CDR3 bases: TGTGCTAGCAGCTTAGGGGAACTAGCGGGAGAGACCCAGTACTTC.

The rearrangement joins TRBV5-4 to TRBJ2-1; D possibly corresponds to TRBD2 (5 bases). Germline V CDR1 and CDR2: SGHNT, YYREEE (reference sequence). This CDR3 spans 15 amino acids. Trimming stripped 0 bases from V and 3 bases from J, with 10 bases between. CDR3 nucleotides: TGTGCCAGCAGCTTGGAGCGGCCAATCTACAATGAGCAGTTCTTC. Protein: CASSLERPIYNEQFF. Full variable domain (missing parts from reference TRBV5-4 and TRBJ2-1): ETGVTQSPTHLIKTRGQQVTLRCSSQSGHNTVSWYQQALGQGPQFIFQYYREEENGRGNFPPRFSGLQFPNYSSELNVNALELDDSALYLCASSLERPIYNEQFFGPGTRLTVL.

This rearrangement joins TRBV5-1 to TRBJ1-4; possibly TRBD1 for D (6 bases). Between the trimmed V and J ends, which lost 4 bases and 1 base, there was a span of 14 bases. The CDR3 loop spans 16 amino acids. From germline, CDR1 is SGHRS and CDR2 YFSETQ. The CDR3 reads CASSAYPGQTNEKLFF. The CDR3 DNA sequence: TGCGCCAGCAGCGCGTACCCGGGACAAACTAATGAAAAACTGTTTTTT.

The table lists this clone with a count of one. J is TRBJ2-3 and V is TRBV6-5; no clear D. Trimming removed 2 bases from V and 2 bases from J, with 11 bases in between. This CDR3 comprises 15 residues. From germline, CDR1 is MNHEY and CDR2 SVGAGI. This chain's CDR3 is CASSYAGGVTDTQYF. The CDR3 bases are TGTGCCAGCAGTTACGCAGGCGGAGTCACAGATACGCAGTATTTT.

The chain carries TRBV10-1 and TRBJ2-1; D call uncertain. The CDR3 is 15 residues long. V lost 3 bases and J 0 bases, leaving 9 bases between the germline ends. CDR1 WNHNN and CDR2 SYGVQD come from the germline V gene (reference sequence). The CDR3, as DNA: TGCGCCAGCAGTGAATCGCAGAGCTCCTACAATGAGCAGTTCTTC. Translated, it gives CASSESQSSYNEQFF.

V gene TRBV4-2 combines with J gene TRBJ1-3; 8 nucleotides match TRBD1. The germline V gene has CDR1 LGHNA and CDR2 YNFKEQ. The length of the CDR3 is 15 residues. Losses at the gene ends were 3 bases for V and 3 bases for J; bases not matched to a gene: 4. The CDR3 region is CASSQDRVGGNTIYF. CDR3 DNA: TGTGCCAGCAGCCAGGACAGGGTAGGTGGAAACACCATATATTTT.

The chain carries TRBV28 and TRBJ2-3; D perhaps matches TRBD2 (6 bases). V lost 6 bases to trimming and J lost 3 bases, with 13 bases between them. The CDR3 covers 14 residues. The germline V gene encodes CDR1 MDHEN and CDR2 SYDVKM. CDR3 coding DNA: TGTGCCAGCAGCCCCTCGGGAGCTACAGATACGCAGTATTTT. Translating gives CASSPSGATDTQYF.

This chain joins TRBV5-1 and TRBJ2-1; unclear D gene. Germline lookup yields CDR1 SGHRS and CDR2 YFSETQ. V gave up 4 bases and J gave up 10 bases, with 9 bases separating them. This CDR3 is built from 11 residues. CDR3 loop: CASSDLTEQFF. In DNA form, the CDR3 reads TGCGCCAGCAGCGATCTCACGGAGCAGTTCTTC.

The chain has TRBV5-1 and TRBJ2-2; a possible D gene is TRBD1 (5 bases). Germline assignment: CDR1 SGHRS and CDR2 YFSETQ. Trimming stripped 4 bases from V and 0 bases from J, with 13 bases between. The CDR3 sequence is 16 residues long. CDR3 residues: CASSILTDTNTGELFF. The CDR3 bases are TGCGCCAGCAGCATACTGACAGACACGAACACCGGGGAGCTGTTTTTT.

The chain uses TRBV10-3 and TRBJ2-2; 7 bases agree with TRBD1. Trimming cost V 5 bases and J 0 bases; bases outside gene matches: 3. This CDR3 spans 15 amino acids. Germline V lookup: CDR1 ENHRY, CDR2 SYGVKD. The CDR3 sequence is CAISRQGSNTGELFF. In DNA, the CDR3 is TGTGCCATCAGTCGACAGGGATCGAACACCGGGGAGCTGTTTTTT.

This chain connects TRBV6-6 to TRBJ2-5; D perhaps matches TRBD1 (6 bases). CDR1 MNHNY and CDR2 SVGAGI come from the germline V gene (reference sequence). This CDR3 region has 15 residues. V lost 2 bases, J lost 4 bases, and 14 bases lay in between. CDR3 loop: CASSYTQGRPETQYF. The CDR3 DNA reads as TGTGCCAGCAGTTACACTCAGGGGCGCCCAGAGACCCAGTACTTC.

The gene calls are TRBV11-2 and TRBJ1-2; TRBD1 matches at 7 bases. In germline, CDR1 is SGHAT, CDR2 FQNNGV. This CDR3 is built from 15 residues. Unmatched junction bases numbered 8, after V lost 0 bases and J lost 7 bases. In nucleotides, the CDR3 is TGTGCCAGCAGCTTAGACCCTTTGCGGACAGGTGGCTACACCTTC. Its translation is CASSLDPLRTGGYTF.

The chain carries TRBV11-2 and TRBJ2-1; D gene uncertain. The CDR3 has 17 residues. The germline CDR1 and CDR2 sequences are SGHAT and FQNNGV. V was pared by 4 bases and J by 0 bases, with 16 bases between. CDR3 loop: CASSSFRLQSSYNEQFF. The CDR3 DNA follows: TGTGCCAGCAGCTCTTTCAGGTTGCAGAGCTCCTACAATGAGCAGTTCTTC.

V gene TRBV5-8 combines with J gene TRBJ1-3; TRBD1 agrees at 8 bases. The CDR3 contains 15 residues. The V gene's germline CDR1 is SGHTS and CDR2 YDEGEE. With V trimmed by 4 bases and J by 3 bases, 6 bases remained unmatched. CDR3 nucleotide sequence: TGTGCCAGCAGCCGACAGGGGATCAATGGAAACACCATATATTTT. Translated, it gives CASSRQGINGNTIYF.

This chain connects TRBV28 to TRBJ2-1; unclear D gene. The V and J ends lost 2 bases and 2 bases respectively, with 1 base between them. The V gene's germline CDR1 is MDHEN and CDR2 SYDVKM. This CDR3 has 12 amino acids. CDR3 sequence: CASSLTYNEQFF. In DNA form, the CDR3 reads TGTGCCAGCAGTTTAACCTACAATGAGCAGTTCTTC.

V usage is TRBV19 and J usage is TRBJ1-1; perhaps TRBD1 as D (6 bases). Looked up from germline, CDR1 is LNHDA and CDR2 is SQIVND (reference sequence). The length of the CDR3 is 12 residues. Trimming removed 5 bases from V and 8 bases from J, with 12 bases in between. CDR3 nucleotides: TGTGCCAGTAGTCTCAGGGGCTCGGAAGCTTTCTTT. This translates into CASSLRGSEAFF.

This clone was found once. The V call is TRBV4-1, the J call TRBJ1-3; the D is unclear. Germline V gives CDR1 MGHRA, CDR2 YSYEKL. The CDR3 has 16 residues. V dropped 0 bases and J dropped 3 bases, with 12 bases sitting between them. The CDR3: CASSQEYWQFGNTIYF. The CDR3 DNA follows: TGCGCCAGCAGCCAAGAATACTGGCAGTTTGGAAACACCATATATTTT.

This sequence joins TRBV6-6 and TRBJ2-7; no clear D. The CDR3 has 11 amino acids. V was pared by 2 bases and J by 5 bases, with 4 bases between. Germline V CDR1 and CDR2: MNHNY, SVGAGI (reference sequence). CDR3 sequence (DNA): TGTGCCAGCAGTTACATGGACGAGCAGTACTTC. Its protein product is CASSYMDEQYF.

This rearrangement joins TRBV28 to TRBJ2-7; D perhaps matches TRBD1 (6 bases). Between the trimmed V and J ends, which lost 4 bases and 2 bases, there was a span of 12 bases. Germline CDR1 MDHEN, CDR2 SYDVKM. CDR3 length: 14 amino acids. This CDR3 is CASSSGTRAYEQYF. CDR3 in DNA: TGTGCCAGCAGTTCCGGGACAAGAGCCTACGAGCAGTACTTC.

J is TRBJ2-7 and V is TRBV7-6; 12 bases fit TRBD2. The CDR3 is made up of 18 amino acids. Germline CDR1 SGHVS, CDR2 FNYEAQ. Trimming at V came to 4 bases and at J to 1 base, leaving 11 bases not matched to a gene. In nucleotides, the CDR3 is TGTGCCAGCAGCTCCACACTAGCGGGGGGCGGTTTATCCTACGAGCAGTACTTC. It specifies CASSSTLAGGGLSYEQYF.